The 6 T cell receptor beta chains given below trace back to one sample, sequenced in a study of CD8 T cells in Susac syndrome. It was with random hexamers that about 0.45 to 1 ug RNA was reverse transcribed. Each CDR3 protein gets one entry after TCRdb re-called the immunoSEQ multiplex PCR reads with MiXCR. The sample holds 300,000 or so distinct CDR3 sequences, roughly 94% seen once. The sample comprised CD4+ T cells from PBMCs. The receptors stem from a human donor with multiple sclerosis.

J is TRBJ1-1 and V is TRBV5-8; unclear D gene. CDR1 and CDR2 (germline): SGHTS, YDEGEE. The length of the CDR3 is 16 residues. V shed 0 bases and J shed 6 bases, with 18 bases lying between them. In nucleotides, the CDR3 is TGTGCCAGCAGCTTGGATACGTCCGGGGTACTCCCTGAAGCTTTCTTT. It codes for CASSLDTSGVLPEAFF.

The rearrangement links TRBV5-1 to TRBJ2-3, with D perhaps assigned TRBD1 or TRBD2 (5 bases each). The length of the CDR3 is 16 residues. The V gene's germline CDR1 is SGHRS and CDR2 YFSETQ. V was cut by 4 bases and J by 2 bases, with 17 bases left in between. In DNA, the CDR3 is TGCGCCAGCAGCCTCCGAGGGGAGCGGACCACAGATACGCAGTATTTT. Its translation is CASSLRGERTTDTQYF.

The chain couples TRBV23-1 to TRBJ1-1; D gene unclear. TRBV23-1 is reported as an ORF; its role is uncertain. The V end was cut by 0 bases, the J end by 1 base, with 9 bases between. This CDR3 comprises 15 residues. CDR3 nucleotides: TGCGCCAGCAGTCAATCATCAATTTGGAACACTGAAGCTTTCTTT. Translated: CASSQSSIWNTEAFF.

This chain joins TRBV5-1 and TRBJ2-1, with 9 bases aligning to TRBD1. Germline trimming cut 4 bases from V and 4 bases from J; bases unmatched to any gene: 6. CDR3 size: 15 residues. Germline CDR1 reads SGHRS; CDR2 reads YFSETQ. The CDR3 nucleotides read TGCGCCAGCAGCGGTGGACAGGGGTCATACAATGAGCAGTTCTTC. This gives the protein CASSGGQGSYNEQFF.

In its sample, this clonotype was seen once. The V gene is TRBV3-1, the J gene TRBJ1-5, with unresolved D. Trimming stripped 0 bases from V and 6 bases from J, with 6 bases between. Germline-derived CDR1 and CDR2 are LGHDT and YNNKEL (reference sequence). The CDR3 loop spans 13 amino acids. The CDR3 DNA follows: TGTGCCAGCAGCCAAGATAAGTTTCAGCCCCAGCATTTT. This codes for CASSQDKFQPQHF.

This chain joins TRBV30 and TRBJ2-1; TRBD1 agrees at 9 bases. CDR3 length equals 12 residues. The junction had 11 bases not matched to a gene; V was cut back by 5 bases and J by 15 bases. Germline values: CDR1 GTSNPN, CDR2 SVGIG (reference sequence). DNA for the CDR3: TGTGCCTGGGAACAGGGGGCGAGGATTCGGTTCTTC. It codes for CAWEQGARIRFF.